These 9 T cell receptor beta chains were all obtained from the same sample, sequenced in a study of Ad26.COV2.S vaccination and SARS-CoV-2 variants. The treatment is: about 20 received Ad26.COV2.S at low or high dose, single or two shots; roughly five received placebo; per-sample allocation not given. Specimens were obtained on day 63 following the first vaccine or placebo injection. Here immunoSEQ multiplex PCR was the method, and the copy in TCRdb shows in-frame clones only, minus some. The table lists hundreds of thousands of clones, approximately 89% of them singletons. Sample: peripheral blood, taken in a trial of Ad26.COV2.S vaccine versus placebo. The receptors were gathered from a person between 18 and 65 years old who received the Ad26.COV2.S COVID-19 vaccine or a placebo.

This chain links TRBV5-1 with TRBJ1-2; D gene unclear. Germline-derived CDR1 and CDR2 are SGHRS and YFSETQ. This CDR3 is built from 13 residues. The V end lost 4 bases, the J end lost 7 bases, and 14 bases lay between the germline ends. CDR3 sequence (DNA): TGCGCCAGCAGCGTAGCCGGGGAGAGTGGCTACACCTTC. It encodes CASSVAGESGYTF.

The V call is TRBV19, the J call TRBJ1-2; a possible D gene is TRBD1 (6 bases). The V and J ends lost 2 bases and 4 bases respectively, with 20 bases between them. The CDR3 is made up of 17 amino acids. CDR1 is LNHDA and CDR2 is SQIVND in the germline V gene (reference sequence). In DNA form, the CDR3 reads TGTGCCAGTAGTATATGGTTTGGACAGACTGACGGCTATGGCTACACCTTC. This gives the protein CASSIWFGQTDGYGYTF.

The chain is built from TRBV29-1 and TRBJ2-3; D is perhaps TRBD2 (6 bases). The V end was cut by 8 bases, the J end by 0 bases, with 24 bases between. The CDR3 has 17 residues. The germline V gene encodes CDR1 SQVTM and CDR2 ANQGSEA. DNA of the CDR3: TGCAGCACATCTAAGGTTTGGGGAGGCCCAAGCACAGATACGCAGTATTTT. Its protein is CSTSKVWGGPSTDTQYF.

The CDR3 region is CASSIDPSGSSTDTQYF. In DNA, the CDR3 is TGTGCCAGTAGTATAGATCCTAGCGGGAGTTCCACAGATACGCAGTATTTT. This rearrangement joins TRBV19 to TRBJ2-3; 10 bases are shared with TRBD2. The CDR3 totals 17 residues. Germline trimming cut 0 bases from V and 2 bases from J; bases unmatched to any gene: 5. Per the germline V gene, CDR1 is LNHDA and CDR2 is SQIVND (reference sequence).

This clone appeared a single time. V usage is TRBV19 and J usage is TRBJ2-5; 9 bases match TRBD2. This CDR3 comprises 16 residues. V lost 6 bases and J lost 5; bases outside the gene matches: 13. Germline-derived CDR1 and CDR2 are LNHDA and SQIVND (reference sequence). The CDR3 here is CASSSVLRGGPETQYF. Here the CDR3 DNA reads TGTGCCAGTAGCTCCGTATTGCGGGGGGGCCCGGAGACCCAGTACTTC.

The chain joins TRBV6-2 or TRBV6-3 to TRBJ1-2; D is unresolved. This CDR3 has 14 residues. Germline lookup yields CDR1 MNHEY and CDR2 SVGEGT. V was cut by 6 bases and J by 3 bases, with 14 bases left in between. The CDR3 here is CASSLQGVYYGYTF. CDR3 sequence (DNA): TGTGCCAGCAGCCTCCAAGGAGTATACTATGGCTACACCTTC.

The gene calls are TRBV18 and TRBJ1-1; D gene uncertain. Trimming took 2 bases from V and 5 from J, leaving 15 bases between them. Per germline, CDR1 KGHSH and CDR2 LQKENI. This CDR3 is built from 15 residues. The chain's CDR3 is CASSPSSLSKTEAFF. Here the CDR3 DNA reads TGTGCCAGCTCACCATCGTCCCTTTCGAAGACTGAAGCTTTCTTT.

This chain joins TRBV7-3 and TRBJ2-2; 9 nucleotides align to TRBD2. Germline assignment: CDR1 SGHTA and CDR2 FQGTGA. The CDR3 runs 16 residues. V gave up 5 bases and J gave up 5 bases; unmatched junction bases: 9. CDR3 region: CASSPRRAGGTGELFF. The CDR3 DNA sequence: TGTGCCAGCAGCCCCCGCCGAGCGGGAGGTACCGGGGAGCTGTTTTTT.

This sequence joins TRBV5-6 and TRBJ1-2; D perhaps matches TRBD1 (5 bases). Trimming removed 0 bases from V and 6 bases from J, with 18 bases in between. Germline V lookup: CDR1 SGHDT, CDR2 YYEEEE. The CDR3 loop spans 16 amino acids. CDR3 amino acids: CASSLAVWGREDGYTF. For the CDR3, the DNA is TGTGCCAGCAGCTTGGCCGTGTGGGGGAGGGAAGATGGCTACACCTTC.